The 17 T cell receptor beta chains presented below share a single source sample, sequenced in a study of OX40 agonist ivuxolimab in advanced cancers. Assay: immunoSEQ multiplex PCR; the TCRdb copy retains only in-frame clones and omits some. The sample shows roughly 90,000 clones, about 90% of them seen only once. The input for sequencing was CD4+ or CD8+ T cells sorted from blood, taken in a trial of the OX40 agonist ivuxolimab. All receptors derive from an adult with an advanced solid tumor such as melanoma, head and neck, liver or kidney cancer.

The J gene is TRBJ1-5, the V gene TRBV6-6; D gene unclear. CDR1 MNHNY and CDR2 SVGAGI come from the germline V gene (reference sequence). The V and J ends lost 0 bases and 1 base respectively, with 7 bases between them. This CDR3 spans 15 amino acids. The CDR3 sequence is CASSYSRESNQPQHF. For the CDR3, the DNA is TGTGCCAGCAGTTACTCGCGCGAAAGCAATCAGCCCCAGCATTTT.

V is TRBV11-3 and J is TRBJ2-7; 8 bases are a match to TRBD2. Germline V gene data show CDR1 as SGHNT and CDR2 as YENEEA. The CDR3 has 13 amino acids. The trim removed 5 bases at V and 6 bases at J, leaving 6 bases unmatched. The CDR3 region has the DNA TGTGCCAGCAGCGGGGCGGGGGGCGGCGAGCAGTACTTC. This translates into CASSGAGGGEQYF.

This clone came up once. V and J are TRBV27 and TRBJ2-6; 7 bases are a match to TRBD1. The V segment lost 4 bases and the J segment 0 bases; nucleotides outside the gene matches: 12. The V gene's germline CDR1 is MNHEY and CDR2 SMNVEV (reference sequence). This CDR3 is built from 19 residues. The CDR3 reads CASSSYTGAPNSGANVLTF. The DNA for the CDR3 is TGTGCCAGCAGTTCTTACACAGGGGCCCCAAACTCTGGGGCCAACGTCCTGACTTTC.

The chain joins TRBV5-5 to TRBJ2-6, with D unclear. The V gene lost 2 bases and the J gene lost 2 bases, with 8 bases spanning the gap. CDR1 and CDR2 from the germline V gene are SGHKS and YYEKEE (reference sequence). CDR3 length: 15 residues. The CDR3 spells CASSFQGTGANVLTF. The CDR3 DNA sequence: TGTGCCAGCAGCTTTCAAGGGACTGGGGCCAACGTCCTGACTTTC. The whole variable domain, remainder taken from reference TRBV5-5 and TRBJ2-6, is DAGVTQSPTHLIKTRGQQVTLRCSPISGHKSVSWYQQVLGQGPQFIFQYYEKEERGRGNFPDRFSARQFPNYSSELNVNALLLGDSALYLCASSFQGTGANVLTFGAGSRLTVL.

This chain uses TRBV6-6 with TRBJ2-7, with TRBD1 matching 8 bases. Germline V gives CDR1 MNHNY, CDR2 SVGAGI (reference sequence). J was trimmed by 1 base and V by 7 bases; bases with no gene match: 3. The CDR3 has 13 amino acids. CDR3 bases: TGTGCCAGCACACGACAGGGGTCCTACGAGCAGTACTTC. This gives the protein CASTRQGSYEQYF.

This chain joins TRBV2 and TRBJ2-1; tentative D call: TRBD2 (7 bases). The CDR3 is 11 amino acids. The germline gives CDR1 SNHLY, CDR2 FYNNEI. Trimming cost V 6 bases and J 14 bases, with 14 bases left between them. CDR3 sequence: CASRGWEGEFF. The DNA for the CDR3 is TGTGCCAGCAGAGGGTGGGAGGGGGAGTTCTTC. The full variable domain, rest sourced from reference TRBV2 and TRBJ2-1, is EPEVTQTPSHQVTQMGQEVILRCVPISNHLYFYWYRQILGQKVEFLVSFYNNEISEKSEIFDDQFSVERPDGSNFTLKIRSTKLEDSAMYFCASRGWEGEFFGPGTRLTVL.

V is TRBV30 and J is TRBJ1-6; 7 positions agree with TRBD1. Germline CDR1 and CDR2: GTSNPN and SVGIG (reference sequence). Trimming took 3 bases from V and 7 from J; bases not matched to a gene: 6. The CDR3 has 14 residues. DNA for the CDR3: TGTGCCTGGAGGCTTCCGGGACAGAATTCACCCCTCCACTTT. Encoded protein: CAWRLPGQNSPLHF.

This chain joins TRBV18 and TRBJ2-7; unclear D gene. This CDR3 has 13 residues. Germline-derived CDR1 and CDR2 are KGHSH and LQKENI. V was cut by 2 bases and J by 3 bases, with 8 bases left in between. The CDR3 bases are TGTGCCAGCTCACCAGGGCGGAGCTACGAGCAGTACTTC. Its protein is CASSPGRSYEQYF.

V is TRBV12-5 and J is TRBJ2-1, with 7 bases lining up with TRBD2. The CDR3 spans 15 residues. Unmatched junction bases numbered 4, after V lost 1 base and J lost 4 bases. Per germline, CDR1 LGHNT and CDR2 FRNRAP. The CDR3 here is CASGLGPSGYNEQFF. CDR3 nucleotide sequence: TGTGCTAGTGGTTTGGGCCCTAGCGGTTACAATGAGCAGTTCTTC.

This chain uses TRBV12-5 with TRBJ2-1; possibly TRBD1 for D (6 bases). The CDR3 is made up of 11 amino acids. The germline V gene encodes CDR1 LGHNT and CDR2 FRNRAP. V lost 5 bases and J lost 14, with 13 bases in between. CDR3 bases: TGTGCTAGTGGTCCAGGACAGAAGGAGTTCTTC. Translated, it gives CASGPGQKEFF.

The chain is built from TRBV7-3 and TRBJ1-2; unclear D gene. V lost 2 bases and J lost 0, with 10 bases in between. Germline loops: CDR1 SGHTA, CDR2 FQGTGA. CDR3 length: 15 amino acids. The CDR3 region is CASSLDSTTNYGYTF. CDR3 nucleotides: TGTGCCAGCAGCTTAGATTCCACAACTAACTATGGCTACACCTTC.

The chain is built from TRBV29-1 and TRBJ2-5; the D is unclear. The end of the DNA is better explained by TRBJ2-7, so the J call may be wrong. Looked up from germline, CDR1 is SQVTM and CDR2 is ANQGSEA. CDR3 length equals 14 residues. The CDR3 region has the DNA TGCAGCGTTGTTCGGCCCGAGAAAGCGTACGAGCAGTACTTC. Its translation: CSVVRPEKAYEQYF.

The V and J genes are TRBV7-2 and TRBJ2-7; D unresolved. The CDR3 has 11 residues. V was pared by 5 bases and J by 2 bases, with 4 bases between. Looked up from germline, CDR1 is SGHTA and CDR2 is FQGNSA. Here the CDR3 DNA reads TGTGCCAGCAGCCGGACCTACGAGCAGTACTTC. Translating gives CASSRTYEQYF.

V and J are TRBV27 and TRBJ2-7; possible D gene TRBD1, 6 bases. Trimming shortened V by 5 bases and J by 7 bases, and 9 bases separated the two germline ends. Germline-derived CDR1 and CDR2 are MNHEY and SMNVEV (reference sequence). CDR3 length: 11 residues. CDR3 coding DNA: TGTGCCAGCAGTCATCAGGGGGAGCAGTACTTC. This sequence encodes CASSHQGEQYF.

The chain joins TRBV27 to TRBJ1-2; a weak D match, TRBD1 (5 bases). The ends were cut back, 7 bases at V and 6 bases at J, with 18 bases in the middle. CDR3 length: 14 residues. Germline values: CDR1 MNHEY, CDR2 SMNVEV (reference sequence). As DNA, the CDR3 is TGTGCCAGCACCTCTACAGACAGAAGCAATGGCTACACCTTC. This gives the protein CASTSTDRSNGYTF.

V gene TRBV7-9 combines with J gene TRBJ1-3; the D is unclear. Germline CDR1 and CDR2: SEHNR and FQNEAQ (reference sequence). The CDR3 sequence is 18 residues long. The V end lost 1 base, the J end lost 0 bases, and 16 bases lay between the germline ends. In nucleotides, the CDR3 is TGTGCCAGCAGCTTAGTATATGCCGTCATGCTCTCTGGAAACACCATATATTTT. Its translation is CASSLVYAVMLSGNTIYF.

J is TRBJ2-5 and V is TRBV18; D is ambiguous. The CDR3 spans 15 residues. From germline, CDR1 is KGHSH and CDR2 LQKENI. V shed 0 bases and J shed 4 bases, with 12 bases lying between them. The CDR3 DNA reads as TGTGCCAGCTCACCACCGGCACTACAGAGAGAGACCCAGTACTTC. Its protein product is CASSPPALQRETQYF. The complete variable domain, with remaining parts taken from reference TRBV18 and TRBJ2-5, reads NAGVMQNPRHLVRRRGQEARLRCSPMKGHSHVYWYRQLPEEGLKFMVYLQKENIIDESGMPKERFSAEFPKEGPSILRIQQVVRGDSAAYFCASSPPALQRETQYFGPGTRLLVL.